The 22 T cell receptor beta chains in this list originate from one sample, sequenced in a study of blood T cell repertoires in COVID-19. Profiling relied on immunoSEQ multiplex PCR, and the TCRdb table lists in-frame clones only, not all of them. The data show about 170,000 clones, 92% seen once. Input material: peripheral blood. These receptors originate from a man younger than 40 with COVID-19, enrolled during active disease.

This clone was detected only once. CDR3 sequence: CAGYRGKEAYEQYF. The CDR3, as DNA: TGTGCCGGCTACAGGGGGAAGGAGGCTTACGAGCAGTACTTC. The V call is TRBV30, the J call TRBJ2-7; the match to TRBD1 covers 8 bases. With 8 bases clipped from V and 4 bases from J, the junction kept 13 bases outside the gene matches. Germline V CDR1 and CDR2: GTSNPN, SVGIG (reference sequence). This CDR3 contains 14 residues. Supplemented by reference TRBV30 and TRBJ2-7, the full variable domain reads SQTIHQWPATLVQPVGSPLSLECTVEGTSNPNLYWYRQAAGRGLQLLFYSVGIGQISSEVPQNLSASRPQDRQFILSSKKLLLSDSGFYLCAGYRGKEAYEQYFGPGTRLTVT.

The chain carries TRBV28 and TRBJ2-7, with 8 bases aligning to TRBD1. The CDR3 contains 13 residues. Per the germline V gene, CDR1 is MDHEN and CDR2 is SYDVKM. The ends lost 6 bases at V and 3 bases at J; junction bases unmatched: 4. CDR3 nucleotide sequence: TGTGCCAGCAGAGGGACAGGATTCTACGAGCAGTACTTC. Translation gives CASRGTGFYEQYF.

The chain couples TRBV30 to TRBJ2-7, with D tentatively TRBD2 (5 bases). V shed 3 bases and J shed 3 bases, with 15 bases lying between them. Germline V CDR1 and CDR2: GTSNPN, SVGIG (reference sequence). The CDR3 is made up of 14 amino acids. DNA for the CDR3: TGTGCCTGGAGCCGAAGCGGCGTCCGCTACGAGCAGTACTTC. Amino acid sequence: CAWSRSGVRYEQYF.

The chain combines TRBV5-4 with TRBJ2-2; perhaps TRBD2 as D (6 bases). The germline V and J ends were trimmed by 6 bases and 5 bases, with 8 bases remaining between them. Germline CDR1 SGHNT, CDR2 YYREEE (reference sequence). CDR3 length equals 12 residues. CDR3 protein: CASMGGTGELFF. The CDR3 region has the DNA TGTGCCAGCATGGGGGGAACCGGGGAGCTGTTTTTT.

V gene TRBV20-1 combines with J gene TRBJ1-6, with TRBD1 identical over 7 bases. The V and J ends lost 6 bases and 7 bases, in that order; junction bases with no gene match: 6. CDR1 DFQATT and CDR2 SNEGSKA come from the germline V gene (reference sequence). There are 13 residues in the CDR3. The CDR3 DNA follows: TGCAGTGCCAGTCGACAGGGAAATTCACCCCTCCACTTT. This gives the protein CSASRQGNSPLHF.

This clone was seen only a few times. The chain uses TRBV6-5 and TRBJ1-1; possible D gene TRBD1, 5 bases. The CDR3 spans 13 residues. The V end was cut by 5 bases, the J end by 1 base, with 8 bases between. Per the germline V gene, CDR1 is MNHEY and CDR2 is SVGAGI. CDR3 DNA: TGTGCCAGCAGTACGACAGAGAACACTGAAGCTTTCTTT. This gives the protein CASSTTENTEAFF.

With respect to this clone: The germline gene is not matched at one end of the junction; a read error may be the cause. This rearrangement joins TRBV28 to TRBJ1-2; 7 bases fit TRBD1. This CDR3 region has 13 residues. CDR1 MDHEN and CDR2 SYDVKM come from the germline V gene. The CDR3 loop reads CASNEGALYDYTF. As DNA, the CDR3 is TGTGCCAGCAACGAGGGGGCACTCTATGACTACACCTTC.

The chain joins TRBV7-3 to TRBJ1-2; TRBD1 agrees at 11 bases. V was pared by 5 bases and J by 5 bases, with 7 bases of the junction left unmatched. The CDR3 sequence is 15 residues long. The V gene's germline CDR1 is SGHTA and CDR2 FQGTGA. This CDR3 reads CASSPGQGATYGYTF. The CDR3 DNA reads as TGTGCCAGCAGCCCTGGACAGGGGGCTACATATGGCTACACCTTC.

The rearrangement links TRBV3-1 (or the pseudogene TRBV3-2) to TRBJ1-5; 10 nucleotides align to TRBD1. This CDR3 region has 16 residues. With V trimmed by 4 bases and J by 4 bases, 7 bases remained unmatched. Looked up from germline, CDR1 is LGHDT and CDR2 is YNNKEL (reference sequence). Here the CDR3 reads CASSRGTGVRNQPQHF. CDR3 sequence (DNA): TGTGCCAGCAGCCGCGGGACAGGGGTTAGAAATCAGCCCCAGCATTTT.

This chain connects TRBV10-3 to TRBJ1-1; D possibly corresponds to TRBD1 (6 bases). Trimming left V 8 bases short and J 2 bases short, with 18 bases between. CDR1 and CDR2 from the germline V gene are ENHRY and SYGVKD. CDR3 length: 15 amino acids. The CDR3 reads CAIHTGSSPNTEAFF. The DNA for the CDR3 is TGTGCCATCCATACAGGGTCTTCCCCAAACACTGAAGCTTTCTTT.

The chain uses TRBV6-2 or TRBV6-3 and TRBJ2-2; TRBD2 matches at 13 bases. Losses at the gene ends were 5 bases for V and 6 bases for J; bases not matched to a gene: 3. The CDR3 runs 15 residues. Germline-derived CDR1 and CDR2 are MNHEY and SVGEGT. CDR3 DNA sequence: TGTGCCAGCAGTCCGGGACTAGCGGGGCCCGGGGAGCTGTTTTTT. It is translated as CASSPGLAGPGELFF.

This clone came up once. The V and J genes are TRBV7-2 and TRBJ1-1; no definite D call. The germline V and J ends were trimmed by 3 bases and 0 bases, with 8 bases remaining between them. The CDR3 sequence is 14 residues long. Per the germline V gene, CDR1 is SGHTA and CDR2 is FQGNSA. The CDR3 here is CASSFNTLNTEAFF. CDR3 bases: TGTGCCAGCAGCTTTAACACCTTGAACACTGAAGCTTTCTTT.

The CDR3, as DNA: TGTGCCAGCAGTCTGCGCGGACAGGGGGCTAATATCAATGGCTACACCTTC. Translating it yields CASSLRGQGANINGYTF. This chain joins TRBV2 and TRBJ1-2, with 11 bases fitting TRBD1. This CDR3 spans 17 amino acids. The trim removed 5 bases at V and 6 bases at J, leaving 14 bases unmatched. Germline V CDR1 and CDR2: SNHLY, FYNNEI.

The chain joins TRBV27 to TRBJ2-1, with TRBD1 matching 8 bases. This CDR3 contains 12 residues. V was pared by 6 bases and J by 10 bases, with 5 bases of the junction left unmatched. Germline V lookup: CDR1 MNHEY, CDR2 SMNVEV (reference sequence). The CDR3: CASSRTGYEQFF. CDR3 nucleotide sequence: TGTGCCAGCAGCAGGACAGGGTACGAGCAGTTCTTC.

The chain employs TRBV7-6 and TRBJ2-7, with 7 bases that match TRBD2. The J segment lost 0 bases and the V segment lost 5 bases, leaving 7 bases of the junction unmatched. CDR3 length: 15 amino acids. The V gene's germline CDR1 is SGHVS and CDR2 FNYEAQ. The CDR3 loop reads CASSTRAGSSYEQYF. The CDR3 nucleotides are TGTGCCAGCAGCACTAGAGCGGGAAGCTCCTACGAGCAGTACTTC.

This clone was seen just once. The gene calls are TRBV30 and TRBJ1-5; no clear D gene. This CDR3 is built from 17 residues. From germline, CDR1 is GTSNPN and CDR2 SVGIG (reference sequence). V was pared by 3 bases and J by 3 bases, with 21 bases between. The CDR3 DNA is TGTGCCTGGAGCCGACCCCAGCTGGCGGCGGCCAATCAGCCCCAGCATTTT. As protein: CAWSRPQLAAANQPQHF. Full variable domain (missing parts from reference TRBV30 and TRBJ1-5): SQTIHQWPATLVQPVGSPLSLECTVEGTSNPNLYWYRQAAGRGLQLLFYSVGIGQISSEVPQNLSASRPQDRQFILSSKKLLLSDSGFYLCAWSRPQLAAANQPQHFGDGTRLSIL.

V usage is TRBV6-6 and J usage is TRBJ1-6; a possible D gene is TRBD1 (5 bases). Deletions cut 5 bases from V and 9 bases from J, with 17 bases between. This CDR3 spans 15 amino acids. Germline values: CDR1 MNHNY, CDR2 SVGAGI (reference sequence). Here the CDR3 reads CASSRSQGSSSPLHF. DNA for the CDR3: TGTGCCAGCAGTCGATCCCAGGGAAGTAGTTCACCCCTCCACTTT.

In DNA, the CDR3 is TGTGCCAGCAGTTATCGCCCCGGGTACGGCCCCCAAGAGACCCAGTACTTC. Translation: CASSYRPGYGPQETQYF. The chain joins TRBV6-2 or TRBV6-3 to TRBJ2-5; D remains unclear. This CDR3 has 17 amino acids. Trimming took 3 bases from V and 1 from J, leaving 18 bases between them. Germline assignment: CDR1 MNHEY and CDR2 SVGEGT.

J is TRBJ1-2 and V is TRBV2; 12 positions match TRBD1. The V gene end was trimmed by 5 bases and the J gene end by 13 bases; junction bases not matched to a gene: 5. This CDR3 comprises 12 residues. Germline lookup yields CDR1 SNHLY and CDR2 FYNNEI. The CDR3 nucleotides are TGTGCCAGCAGTAGCCCGGGACAGGGGGCCACCTTC. This encodes CASSSPGQGATF.

J is TRBJ1-2 and V is TRBV5-4; TRBD1 matches at 9 bases. The CDR3 extends over 15 amino acids. The J segment lost 5 bases and the V segment lost 2 bases, leaving 7 bases of the junction unmatched. Germline CDR1 reads SGHNT; CDR2 reads YYREEE (reference sequence). The CDR3 reads CASSLGQGRGYGYTF. The CDR3 DNA sequence: TGTGCCAGCAGCTTAGGACAGGGGCGAGGGTATGGCTACACCTTC.

The chain employs TRBV28 and TRBJ1-2; D unresolved. Germline V CDR1 and CDR2: MDHEN, SYDVKM. V lost 5 bases and J lost 4, with 8 bases in between. CDR3 length: 12 amino acids. The CDR3 DNA sequence: TGTGCCAGCAGTCTCCAGTTCTATGGCTACACCTTC. Its translation is CASSLQFYGYTF.

This rearrangement joins TRBV19 to TRBJ1-2; D unclear. CDR1 LNHDA and CDR2 SQIVND come from the germline V gene (reference sequence). Trimming took off 10 bases at V and 2 bases at J, with 11 bases between the two ends. This CDR3 has 12 amino acids. CDR3 nucleotide sequence: TGTGCCACCTCTAGGGAGAACTATGGCTACACCTTC. Encoded protein: CATSRENYGYTF.